This record looks at one T cell receptor (beta chain) sequence and its context. The sample is drawn from a study of T cell responses to AZD1222 COVID-19 vaccine. Sequencing was performed with immunoSEQ multiplex PCR; in TCRdb, only in-frame clones are kept and a portion is missing. This sample yields 100,000 or so clones, of which around 87% are seen a single time; 4% to 5% belongs to the top ten. Sequenced material: peripheral blood, taken on day 0 of MenACWY control vaccination. The receptor was isolated from an adult in good health.

As DNA, the CDR3 is TGTGCCAGCAGCTTAGGAGGGGTCGGTCAGCCCCAGCATTTT. The encoded protein is CASSLGGVGQPQHF. The chain links TRBV7-2 to TRBJ1-5, with D possibly being TRBD1 (5 bases). The CDR3 totals 14 residues. Germline V gene lookup returns CDR1 SGHTA and CDR2 FQGNSA. With 1 base removed from V and 6 bases from J, the gap between germline ends came to 10 bases.